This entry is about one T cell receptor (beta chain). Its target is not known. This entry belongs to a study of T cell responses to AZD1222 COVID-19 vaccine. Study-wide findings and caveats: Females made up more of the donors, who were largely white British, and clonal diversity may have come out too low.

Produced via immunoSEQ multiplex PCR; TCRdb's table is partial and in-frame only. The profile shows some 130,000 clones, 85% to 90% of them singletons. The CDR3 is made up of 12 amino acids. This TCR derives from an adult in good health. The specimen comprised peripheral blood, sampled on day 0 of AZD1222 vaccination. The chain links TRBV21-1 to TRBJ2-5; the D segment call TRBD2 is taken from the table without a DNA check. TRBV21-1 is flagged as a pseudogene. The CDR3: CASCFVQETQYF. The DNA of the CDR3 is TGTGCCAGCTGTTTCGTCCAAGAGACCCAGTACTTC.